The 2 T cell receptor beta chains below were found in one sample sequenced in a study of monozygotic twins with inflammatory bowel disease. TCRdb re-called the 5' RACE reads and gives one entry per CDR3 protein, without DNA. With roughly 160,000 distinct CDR3 sequences in the sample, the ten largest clones hold 2.4%. Sequenced input: blood. The receptors shown here come from a human donor with ulcerative colitis or Crohn's disease, or a healthy co-twin of an affected twin (not recorded which).

V usage is TRBV6-1 and J usage is TRBJ2-7; lacking DNA, the TRBD1 call made by TCRdb goes unchecked. This CDR3 region has 15 residues. The germline CDR1 and CDR2 sequences are MNHNS and SASEGT. This CDR3 is CASSDPNKAGDEQYF.

The chain links TRBV19 to TRBJ2-5; no DNA is available, so the TRBD1 call from TCRdb remains unchecked. Germline V gene lookup returns CDR1 LNHDA and CDR2 SQIVND (reference sequence). The CDR3 length is 14 residues. The CDR3 is CASSGDSYQETQYF.